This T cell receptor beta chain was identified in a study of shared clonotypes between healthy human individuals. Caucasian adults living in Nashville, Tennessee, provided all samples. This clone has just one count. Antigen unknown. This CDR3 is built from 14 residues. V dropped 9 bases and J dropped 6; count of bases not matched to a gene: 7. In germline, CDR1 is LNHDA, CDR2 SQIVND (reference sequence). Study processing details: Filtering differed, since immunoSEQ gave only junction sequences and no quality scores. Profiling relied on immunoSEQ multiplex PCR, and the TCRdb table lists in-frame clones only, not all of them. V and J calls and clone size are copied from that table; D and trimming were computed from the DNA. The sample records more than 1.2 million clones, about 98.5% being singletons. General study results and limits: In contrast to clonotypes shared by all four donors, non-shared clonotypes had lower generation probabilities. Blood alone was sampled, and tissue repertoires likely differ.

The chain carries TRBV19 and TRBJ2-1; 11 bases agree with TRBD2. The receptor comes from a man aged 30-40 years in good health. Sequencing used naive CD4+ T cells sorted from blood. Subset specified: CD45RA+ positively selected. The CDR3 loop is CARSTSGTGNEQFF. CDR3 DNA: TGTGCCAGATCGACTAGCGGGACGGGCAATGAGCAGTTCTTC.